A selection of T cell receptor beta chains follows, all from one sample in a study of radiation and T cells in renal cell carcinoma. Clones were read by immunoSEQ multiplex PCR, and TCRdb kept only the in-frame ones, dropping some. The table records roughly 80,000 clones, roughly 85% of them present only once. The sequencing here drew on blood, taken from a patient whose treatment included radiotherapy and nephrectomy. These TCRs come from a woman aged 55-69 years with renal cell carcinoma. CDR3s include the opening cysteine and the closing phenylalanine or tryptophan. The D gene is left open where the match is weak. Expanded clones are given a class, and other clones once, few, many or no size at all.

cdr3_length d_call clone_size j_call v_call cdr3_nt cdr3_aa
15 TRBD1 NA TRBJ2-7 TRBV27 TGTGCCAGCAGTTCTACCCTGGGACAGTTCTACGAGCAGTACTTC CASSSTLGQFYEQYF
16 TRBD1 NA TRBJ1-3 TRBV6-1 TGTGCCAGCAGTGCCCGACAGGGTCGGTCTGGAAACACCATATATTTT CASSARQGRSGNTIYF
13 NA once TRBJ2-7 TRBV9 TGTGCCAGCAGCGTAGATGGGGGCTACGAGCAGTACTTC CASSVDGGYEQYF
14 NA few TRBJ2-3 TRBV7-9 TGTGCCAGCAGCACCCGGGACACCACAGATACGCAGTATTTT CASSTRDTTDTQYF
13 NA NA TRBJ2-1 TRBV28 TGTGCCAGCAGTTTGCGAGCCTACAATGAGCAGTTCTTC CASSLRAYNEQFF
14 NA NA TRBJ1-5 TRBV6-6 TGTGCCAGCGGGTTTGACGGGGAACGGCAGCCCCAGCATTTT CASGFDGERQPQHF
14 TRBD2 NA TRBJ2-3 TRBV6-1 TGTGCCAGCAGTGTCGGGAGGGCCACAGATACGCAGTATTTT CASSVGRATDTQYF
13 NA NA TRBJ1-1 TRBV4-1 TGCGCCAGCAGCCAGCGACCACCGCCTGAAGCTTTCTTT CASSQRPPPEAFF
14 NA NA TRBJ1-1 TRBV5-1 TGCGCCAGCAGCTTGACAGGGCAGAACACTGAAGCTTTCTTT CASSLTGQNTEAFF
11 NA NA TRBJ2-5 TRBV4-3 TGCGCCAGCAGCCAAGTTGAGACCCAGTACTTC CASSQVETQYF
14 NA NA TRBJ1-1 TRBV6-1 TGTGCCAGCAGACTCCAGGGCATGAACACTGAAGCTTTCTTT CASRLQGMNTEAFF
14 TRBD1 NA TRBJ1-4 TRBV2 TGTGCCAGCAGTACAGGGGGGAAAGATGAAAAACTGTTTTTT CASSTGGKDEKLFF
15 TRBD1 NA TRBJ1-5 TRBV27 TGTGCCAGCAGTCCCCGACAGGGTAGGGGTCAGCCCCAGCATTTT CASSPRQGRGQPQHF
14 NA NA TRBJ1-1 TRBV18 TGTGCCAGCTCACCACAGGGTAAGGGCACTGAAGCTTTCTTT CASSPQGKGTEAFF
14 NA once TRBJ2-7 TRBV4-1 TGCGCCAGCAGCCAAGGAAACAGGGCCCGGGAGCAGTACTTC CASSQGNRAREQYF
16 TRBD1 NA TRBJ2-6 TRBV28 TGTGCCAGCGGCTACCGACAGGGGACAGGGGCCAACGTCCTGACTTTC CASGYRQGTGANVLTF
16 NA NA TRBJ1-4 TRBV18 TGTGCCAGCTCACCACCGATGGCCGCAACTAATGAAAAACTGTTTTTT CASSPPMAATNEKLFF
12 NA NA TRBJ1-1 TRBV2 TGTGCCAGCGGGACCGCTTACACTGAAGCTTTCTTT CASGTAYTEAFF
14 NA NA TRBJ2-7 TRBV9 TGTGCCAGCAGCGTAGGGGGCCTCTCCTACGAGCAGTACTTC CASSVGGLSYEQYF
16 TRBD1 NA TRBJ2-7 TRBV6-5 TGTGCCAGCAGTTACCAGACAGGGGGCCGGGAGTACGAGCAGTACTTC CASSYQTGGREYEQYF
14 NA few TRBJ1-2 TRBV19 TGTGCCAGTAGTCGTAGGGAGGGTATTATGGGCTACACCTTC CASSRREGIMGYTF
15 NA NA TRBJ2-3 TRBV5-1 TGCGCCAGCAGCTTTAATGCCGGAGACGGATCTACGCAGTATTTT CASSFNAGDGSTQYF
11 NA NA TRBJ2-5 TRBV19 TGTGCCAGTAGTAGGGGAGGGACCCAGTACTTC CASSRGGTQYF
15 NA NA TRBJ2-1 TRBV7-2 TGTGCCAGCAGCTTAGGAACGACAGCCTACAATGAGCAGTTCTTC CASSLGTTAYNEQFF
13 NA NA TRBJ1-2 TRBV7-2 TGTGCCAGCAGCAAGACCGGGGAGTATGGCTACACCTTC CASSKTGEYGYTF
16 TRBD1 NA TRBJ2-2 TRBV29-1 TGCAGCGTTCGTTTCCGGGACAGATCGAACACCGGGGAGCTGTTTTTT CSVRFRDRSNTGELFF
14 TRBD2 few TRBJ2-7 TRBV28 TGTGCCAGCAGTTCGCTAGCGGGAGTGGTCGAGCAGTACTTC CASSSLAGVVEQYF
14 NA NA TRBJ2-2 TRBV19 TGTGCCAGTAGTATTCCGGACAGCACCGGGGAGCTGTTTTTT CASSIPDSTGELFF
15 NA NA TRBJ2-1 TRBV29-1 TGCAGCGTTGAAGAGTGGACGAGCTCCTACAATGAGCAGTTCTTC CSVEEWTSSYNEQFF
14 NA NA TRBJ1-5 TRBV6-1 TGTGCCAGCAGTGAAGTCCAGGGCAATCAGCCCCAGCATTTT CASSEVQGNQPQHF
16 TRBD2 NA TRBJ2-3 TRBV28 TGTGCCAGCAGTTTGCGCGGGGGGGCCGGGACGGATACGCAGTATTTT CASSLRGGAGTDTQYF
14 TRBD1 once TRBJ2-1 TRBV27 TGTGCCAGCAGTGGGGTGGACAGGGGGTATGAGCAGTTCTTC CASSGVDRGYEQFF
12 TRBD1 NA TRBJ2-7 TRBV30 TGTGCCTGCGTCCTCAGGGGGCACGAGCAGTACTTC CACVLRGHEQYF
15 NA NA TRBJ1-1 TRBV6-5 TGTGCCAGCAGTGCTTACATGGGGCGGAACACTGAAGCTTTCTTT CASSAYMGRNTEAFF
13 TRBD1 few TRBJ2-7 TRBV2 TGTGCCAGCAGCCCGGGACAGGGACTCGAGCAGTACTTC CASSPGQGLEQYF
13 NA NA TRBJ2-5 TRBV5-5 TGTGCCAGCAGCTTGGGAGGGTACGAGACCCAGTACTTC CASSLGGYETQYF
14 NA NA TRBJ1-2 TRBV4-1 TGCGCCAGCAGCCAAGCTCCAGGGAACTATGGCTACACCTTC CASSQAPGNYGYTF
15 TRBD2 once TRBJ2-7 TRBV5-5 TGTGCCAGCAGCCCCACGCAGCGGGGGGGGTACGAGCAGTACTTC CASSPTQRGGYEQYF
17 TRBD2 NA TRBJ2-3 TRBV9 TGTGCCAGCAAGGGGACTAGCGGGCACCCCGACGCAGATACGCAGTATTTT CASKGTSGHPDADTQYF
17 TRBD2 NA TRBJ2-3 TRBV4-3 TGCGCCAGCAGCCAAGGTACTAGCGGGAAGTTTGCAGATACGCAGTATTTT CASSQGTSGKFADTQYF
14 NA few TRBJ1-1 TRBV9 TGTGCCAGCAGCGCACAGATCATGAACACTGAAGCTTTCTTT CASSAQIMNTEAFF
14 NA NA TRBJ1-1 TRBV7-9 TGTGCCAGCAGCCCCGGGACAAAGAACACTGAAGCTTTCTTT CASSPGTKNTEAFF
13 NA few TRBJ1-1 TRBV27 TGTGCCAGCAGTATGGATAGACACACTGAAGCTTTCTTT CASSMDRHTEAFF
15 NA NA TRBJ2-7 TRBV6-5 TGTGCCAGCAGGCCCTCGTCGGTCGCTCGAGGCGAGCAGTACTTC CASRPSSVARGEQYF
15 NA once TRBJ1-3 TRBV2 TGTGCCAGCACTACAGGGCGGGATTCTGGAAACACCATATATTTT CASTTGRDSGNTIYF
13 NA once TRBJ2-3 TRBV29-1 TGCAGCGCTGGACTGCTTGGCGGTGCTACGCAGTATTTT CSAGLLGGATQYF
17 NA once TRBJ1-2 TRBV5-6 TGTGCCAGCAGCGGGGCTCCGGGGGAGAGATTTTTCTATGGCTACACCTTC CASSGAPGERFFYGYTF
14 TRBD1 NA TRBJ1-4 TRBV7-9 TGTGCCAGCAGCAGGACAGGGGGCAGAGAAAAACTGTTTTTT CASSRTGGREKLFF
17 NA NA TRBJ2-6 TRBV9 TGTGCCAGCAGCGTAGGGGTTTCGAACTCTGGGGCCAACGTCCTGACTTTC CASSVGVSNSGANVLTF
17 NA once TRBJ2-3 TRBV19 TGTGCCAGTAGTCCCGGGTTGGGCAGGACTACCACAGATACGCAGTATTTT CASSPGLGRTTTDTQYF